The 24 T cell receptor beta chains given below trace back to one sample, sequenced in a study of beta chain features in type 1 diabetes. What was sequenced were expressed TCRB transcripts, since all of the isolated RNA had been reverse transcribed. The repertoire was sequenced with immunoSEQ multiplex PCR; TCRdb's copy has only in-frame clones and lacks some. The table lists around 360,000 clones, roughly 12% of them singletons. Findings and caveats of the study: Type 1 diabetes patients had moderately but significantly shorter TCRB CDR3s in all four CD4+ subsets.

Their specific antigens are unknown. The specimen was naive CD4+ T cells from blood. These receptors all stem from a woman aged 18-29 years with type 1 diabetes.

This clone has more than one count but fewer than ten. The rearrangement joins TRBV4-1 to TRBJ2-1; a weak D match, TRBD2 (6 bases). CDR1 and CDR2 (germline): MGHRA, YSYEKL. The CDR3 extends over 19 amino acids. V lost 3 bases to trimming and J lost 8 bases, with 29 bases between them. The CDR3 spells CASSQVSGSPWPGLHEQFF. In DNA, the CDR3 is TGCGCCAGCAGCCAGGTAAGCGGGTCACCATGGCCGGGCCTCCATGAGCAGTTCTTC.

This clone appeared a few times. This sequence joins TRBV5-1 and TRBJ1-2; 9 bases align to TRBD1. The germline V gene has CDR1 SGHRS and CDR2 YFSETQ. Trimming took 3 bases from V and 4 from J; bases not matched to a gene: 7. There are 15 residues in the CDR3. The CDR3 DNA is TGCGCCAGCAGCTCGACCACAGGGGGCGGCTATGGCTACACCTTC. Translation: CASSSTTGGGYGYTF.

The chain joins TRBV6-6 to TRBJ1-2; D perhaps matches TRBD1 (6 bases). The CDR3 sequence is 16 residues long. Germline CDR1 is MNHNY and CDR2 is SVGAGI (reference sequence). V lost 5 bases and J 1 base, leaving 17 bases between the germline ends. The CDR3 loop is CASSTGGGSYNYGYTF. The CDR3 DNA reads TGTGCCAGCAGTACCGGGGGGGGCTCCTATAACTATGGCTACACCTTC.

The table lists this clone with a few counts. This rearrangement joins TRBV28 to TRBJ2-7, with D possibly being TRBD2 (5 bases). Looked up from germline, CDR1 is MDHEN and CDR2 is SYDVKM. V was clipped by 11 bases and J by 4 bases, with 18 bases between them. There are 13 residues in the CDR3. The CDR3 reads CAAAGPAWYEQYF. Here the CDR3 DNA reads TGTGCCGCCGCGGGTCCAGCGTGGTACGAGCAGTACTTC.

CDR3: CSDLKGEAEAFF. Written as DNA, the CDR3 is TGCAGCGATCTAAAGGGAGAAGCTGAAGCTTTCTTT. The V gene is TRBV29-1, the J gene TRBJ1-1, with no clear D. The CDR3 is made up of 12 amino acids. Trimming pared 7 bases from V and 6 bases from J, leaving 15 bases between. Germline CDR1 is SQVTM and CDR2 is ANQGSEA.

The V and J genes are TRBV29-1 and TRBJ1-1, with D perhaps TRBD1 (5 bases). This CDR3 spans 13 amino acids. The V end lost 3 bases, the J end lost 4 bases, and 12 bases lay between the germline ends. Per germline, CDR1 SQVTM and CDR2 ANQGSEA. CDR3 coding DNA: TGCAGCGTTGACCAGGGAAGGGGCACTGAAGCTTTCTTT. Translated, it gives CSVDQGRGTEAFF.

V gene TRBV6-5 combines with J gene TRBJ2-5; the match to TRBD2 covers 11 bases. Losses at the gene ends were 5 bases for V and 5 bases for J; bases not matched to a gene: 7. This CDR3 has 15 residues. Germline lookup yields CDR1 MNHEY and CDR2 SVGAGI. The CDR3 is CASSPLTSGKETQYF. The CDR3 DNA follows: TGTGCCAGCAGTCCCCTGACTAGCGGGAAGGAGACCCAGTACTTC.

This clone was counted only a few times. This rearrangement joins TRBV25-1 to TRBJ2-1; 9 bases match TRBD1. Germline-derived CDR1 and CDR2 are MGHDK and SYGVNS. Trimming took 2 bases from V and 1 from J; bases not matched to a gene: 6. The CDR3 runs 17 residues. As DNA, the CDR3 is TGTGCCAGCAGTGAAACTGGGACAGGGAAATCCTACAATGAGCAGTTCTTC. Its translation: CASSETGTGKSYNEQFF.

V and J are TRBV6-5 and TRBJ2-1; 10 bases match TRBD1. CDR3 length equals 15 residues. After removal of 4 bases from V and 3 bases from J, the junction contained 3 bases not matched to a gene. CDR1 and CDR2 from the germline V gene are MNHEY and SVGAGI. DNA of the CDR3: TGTGCCAGCAGTTGGACAGGGGGAAACTACAATGAGCAGTTCTTC. Protein: CASSWTGGNYNEQFF.

In this sample, this clone turned up a few times. The chain joins TRBV30 to TRBJ1-1; D unresolved. The CDR3 runs to 13 residues. V was clipped by 5 bases and J by 4 bases, with 14 bases between them. Germline CDR1 is GTSNPN and CDR2 is SVGIG (reference sequence). The CDR3 protein is CAWGTIYGTEAFF. The CDR3 nucleotides are TGTGCCTGGGGAACTATATACGGCACTGAAGCTTTCTTT.

This clone turned up a few times. This rearrangement joins TRBV7-2 to TRBJ1-2, with 7 bases that match TRBD1. From germline, CDR1 is SGHTA and CDR2 FQGNSA. V was clipped by 9 bases and J by 6 bases; unmatched bases: 10. The CDR3 runs to 13 residues. The CDR3 coding sequence is TGTGCCAGTTTACCGCGGGACAGCGATGGCTACACCTTC. It codes for CASLPRDSDGYTF.

V is TRBV5-1 and J is TRBJ1-6, with TRBD1 matching 7 bases. CDR3 size: 15 residues. Germline CDR1 SGHRS, CDR2 YFSETQ. The J segment lost 11 bases and the V segment lost 4 bases, leaving 12 bases of the junction unmatched. The CDR3 DNA is TGCGCCAGCAGCCTAGGGGGCACCTCGGGTCCACCCCTCCACTTT. Its protein product is CASSLGGTSGPPLHF.

The sample holds one count of this clone. This sequence joins TRBV27 and TRBJ1-1; no definite D call. V was clipped by 4 bases and J by 6 bases, with 9 bases between them. CDR1 and CDR2 from the germline V gene are MNHEY and SMNVEV (reference sequence). The CDR3 runs 12 residues. The CDR3 DNA follows: TGTGCCAGCAGTTCGAACAGAGCTGAAGCTTTCTTT. It yields the protein CASSSNRAEAFF.

The genes are TRBV2 and TRBJ1-2; 9 bases fit TRBD1. Germline CDR1 reads SNHLY; CDR2 reads FYNNEI. This CDR3 comprises 12 residues. V lost 6 bases to trimming and J lost 7 bases; unmatched junction nucleotides: 3. The CDR3 here is CASSGQGFGYTF. The CDR3, as DNA: TGTGCCAGCAGCGGACAGGGGTTTGGCTACACCTTC.

This clone has just a few counts. This chain joins TRBV11-2 and TRBJ2-6, with 7 bases lining up with TRBD2. This CDR3 is 19 amino acids long. Germline CDR1 SGHAT, CDR2 FQNNGV. The V and J ends lost 1 base and 0 bases, in that order; junction bases with no gene match: 9. The CDR3 region has the DNA TGTGCCAGCAGCTTAGTTTATGCGGGGGAGGGCTCTGGGGCCAACGTCCTGACTTTC. Translating gives CASSLVYAGEGSGANVLTF.

The rearrangement joins TRBV7-9 to TRBJ2-3; TRBD1 is a possible D gene (5 bases). Trimming removed 7 bases at V and 1 base at J, with 21 bases between. The germline CDR1 and CDR2 sequences are SEHNR and FQNEAQ (reference sequence). The CDR3 runs to 17 residues. The CDR3 reads CASTLRRQGIGTDTQYF. The CDR3 nucleotides are TGTGCCAGCACCCTCAGAAGGCAGGGAATTGGCACAGATACGCAGTATTTT.

This clone occurred a few times. CDR3 in DNA: TGCAGCGTCCGGCGGGGGACTAATGAAAAACTGTTTTTT. Its translation is CSVRRGTNEKLFF. The chain combines TRBV29-1 with TRBJ1-4; tentatively, D is TRBD1 (5 bases). CDR3 length: 13 residues. V was cut by 6 bases and J by 2 bases, with 10 bases left in between. Germline-derived CDR1 and CDR2 are SQVTM and ANQGSEA.

The gene calls are TRBV7-2 and TRBJ2-1; no firm D call. Germline values: CDR1 SGHTA, CDR2 FQGNSA. Trimming removed 2 bases at V and 4 bases at J, with 6 bases between. The CDR3 is 13 amino acids. CDR3 nucleotide sequence: TGTGCCAGCAGCTTATCTGTGTACAATGAGCAGTTCTTC. This codes for CASSLSVYNEQFF.

The gene calls are TRBV4-3 and TRBJ2-4; 10 nucleotides match TRBD2. The CDR3 spans 14 residues. Looked up from germline, CDR1 is LGHNA and CDR2 is YSLEER. V was clipped by 6 bases and J by 9 bases; unmatched bases: 8. For the CDR3, the DNA is TGCGCCAGCAGACCCTTAGCGGGGGGTTCCATTCAGTACTTC. The encoded protein is CASRPLAGGSIQYF.

In its sample, this clone was seen a few times. The CDR3 bases are TGCGCCAGCAGGGAAGCAGGTCCGCAGTACTTC. This sequence encodes CASREAGPQYF. The chain couples TRBV5-1 to TRBJ2-7; no reliable D call. Germline values: CDR1 SGHRS, CDR2 YFSETQ. The CDR3 contains 11 residues. Trimming cost V 5 bases and J 9 bases, with 12 bases left between them.

This chain connects TRBV29-1 to TRBJ1-4; 8 nucleotides align to TRBD1. The CDR3 spans 13 residues. Germline V gene sequence: CDR1 SQVTM, CDR2 ANQGSEA. V was clipped by 4 bases and J by 7 bases; unmatched bases: 5. The CDR3 sequence is CSVVEQGVEKLFF. CDR3 coding DNA: TGCAGCGTTGTGGAACAGGGGGTTGAAAAACTGTTTTTT.

The V call is TRBV5-1, the J call TRBJ2-3; the D gene is possibly TRBD2 (6 bases). CDR3 length: 13 residues. V shed 8 bases and J shed 5 bases, with 15 bases lying between them. Germline V CDR1 and CDR2: SGHRS, YFSETQ. CDR3 in DNA: TGCGCCAGTCGAGAGGCTAGCGAAGATACGCAGTATTTT. Translating it yields CASREASEDTQYF.

This clone appeared a few times. The chain has TRBV7-2 and TRBJ2-7; TRBD1 is a possible D gene (6 bases). From germline, CDR1 is SGHTA and CDR2 FQGNSA. This CDR3 region has 15 residues. Trimming took 2 bases from V and 2 from J, leaving 13 bases between them. CDR3 protein: CASSLQGTAPYEQYF. The CDR3 bases are TGTGCCAGCAGCTTACAGGGGACGGCCCCCTACGAGCAGTACTTC.

This chain uses TRBV28 with TRBJ2-7; tentative D call: TRBD2 (6 bases). The CDR3 is 13 amino acids. Germline CDR1 is MDHEN and CDR2 is SYDVKM. V dropped 2 bases and J dropped 4 bases, with 9 bases sitting between them. This CDR3 reads CASSLVGGYEQYF. CDR3 DNA: TGTGCCAGCAGTTTAGTCGGAGGGTACGAGCAGTACTTC.